One and the same sample provided the 3 T cell receptor beta chains below, sequenced in a study of cytomegalovirus exposure and HLA in healthy donors. 13 Jbeta primers and 60 Vbeta primers were used for the PCR. Profiling relied on immunoSEQ multiplex PCR, and the TCRdb table lists in-frame clones only, not all of them. The sample lists approximately 140,000 clones, 76% seen once, with approximately 4% in the top ten. Sequences were obtained from PBMCs. These receptors were obtained from a man between 18 and 29 years old in good health and CMV-seronegative.

The chain combines TRBV6-1 with TRBJ2-4; possibly TRBD1 for D (5 bases). Between the trimmed V and J ends, which lost 10 bases and 0 bases, there was a span of 16 bases. The CDR3 runs to 15 residues. Per germline, CDR1 MNHNS and CDR2 SASEGT. CDR3 sequence (DNA): TGTGCCACGGTACCCAGGGCTTTAGCCAAAAACATTCAGTACTTC. Protein product: CATVPRALAKNIQYF.

J is TRBJ2-5 and V is TRBV6-5; TRBD1 agrees at 9 bases. The CDR3 has 14 amino acids. Unmatched junction bases numbered 3, after V lost 2 bases and J lost 5 bases. Germline values: CDR1 MNHEY, CDR2 SVGAGI. CDR3 DNA: TGTGCCAGCAGTTACGGGACAGGGCAGGAGACCCAGTACTTC. Translating gives CASSYGTGQETQYF.

The rearrangement joins TRBV7-3 to TRBJ2-3; 8 bases line up with TRBD2. Germline V gene sequence: CDR1 SGHTA, CDR2 FQGTGA. The CDR3 is 15 residues long. Germline trimming cut 7 bases from V and 2 bases from J; bases unmatched to any gene: 8. The CDR3, as DNA: TGTGCCAGCACCGTAAACGGGAGGGCCACAGATACGCAGTATTTT. This sequence encodes CASTVNGRATDTQYF.